Here is one T cell receptor (beta chain) with its context. This sample was taken from a study of T cell changes during pregnancy in multiple sclerosis. The repertoire was sequenced with immunoSEQ multiplex PCR; TCRdb's copy has only in-frame clones and lacks some. The sample holds roughly 49,000 clones, about 90% seen once. The V gene end was trimmed by 0 bases and the J gene end by 4 bases; junction bases not matched to a gene: 10. The CDR3 runs to 18 residues. Germline V gene data show CDR1 as SGHVS and CDR2 as FQNEAQ. This specimen was CD4+ T cells from peripheral blood mononuclear cells, taken in the second trimester of pregnancy. J is TRBJ2-5 and V is TRBV7-8, with TRBD1 matching over 11 bases. This sequence was found in a female donor with multiple sclerosis, enrolled in a pregnancy study. Here the CDR3 DNA reads TGTGCCAGCAGCTTAGCGAGTTGGGGACAGGGGGACGCAGAGACCCAGTACTTC. Its translation: CASSLASWGQGDAETQYF.